The clone carrying this T cell receptor (beta chain) appeared many times. Antigen specificity is unknown. After removal of 2 bases from V and 6 bases from J, the junction contained 5 bases not matched to a gene. Germline loops: CDR1 DFQATT, CDR2 SNEGSKA (reference sequence). The CDR3 length is 14 residues. Graves' hyperthyroidism was deemed stable given no ophthalmopathy progression within 18 months. Newly diagnosed hyperthyroidism patients aged 18 to 65 years had disease lasting under 2 months. Every diagnosis used clinical symptoms, serum thyroxine and TRAb, thyroid ultrasound and orbital computed tomography. TCR beta CDR3 regions were amplified from RNA. With the HTBI primer set, the TCR CDR3 went through a first round of RT-PCR. TCRdb re-called the multiplex PCR reads through MiXCR, storing one row per CDR3 protein. The table has 700,000 or so distinct CDR3 sequences, 16% seen once; the top ten hold around 7.7%.

The data were obtained in a study of T cells in Graves' hyperthyroidism and ophthalmopathy. Study-level results: Blood also contained most expanded thyroid clonotypes above 0.001.

Input material: blood. The origin of this receptor is a man younger than 35 with Graves' hyperthyroidism. V and J are TRBV20-1 and TRBJ2-3, with 10 bases aligning to TRBD2. CDR3 nucleotide sequence: TGCAGTGCTAGACCTAGCGGGAGTTCGGATACGCAGTATTTT. Its translation: CSARPSGSSDTQYF.